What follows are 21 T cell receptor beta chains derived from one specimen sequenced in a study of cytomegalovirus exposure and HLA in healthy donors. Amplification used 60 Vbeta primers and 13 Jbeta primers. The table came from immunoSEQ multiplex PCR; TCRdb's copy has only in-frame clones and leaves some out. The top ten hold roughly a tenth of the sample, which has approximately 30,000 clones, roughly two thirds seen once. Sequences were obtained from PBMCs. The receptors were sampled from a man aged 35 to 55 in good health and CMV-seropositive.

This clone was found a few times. CDR3 region: CASGQNTEAFF. CDR3 sequence (DNA): TGTGCCAGCGGCCAGAACACTGAAGCTTTCTTT. This chain connects TRBV6-6 to TRBJ1-1; D gene unclear. CDR1 is MNHNY, CDR2 SVGAGI, per germline (reference sequence). The germline V and J ends were trimmed by 8 bases and 1 base, with 5 bases remaining between them. There are 11 residues in the CDR3.

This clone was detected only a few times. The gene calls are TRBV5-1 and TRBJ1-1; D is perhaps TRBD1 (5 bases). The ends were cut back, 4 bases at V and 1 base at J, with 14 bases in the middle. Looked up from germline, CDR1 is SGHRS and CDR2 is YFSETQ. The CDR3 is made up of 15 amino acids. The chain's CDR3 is CASSGGGGGNTEAFF. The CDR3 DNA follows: TGCGCCAGCAGCGGGGGGGGTGGTGGGAACACTGAAGCTTTCTTT.

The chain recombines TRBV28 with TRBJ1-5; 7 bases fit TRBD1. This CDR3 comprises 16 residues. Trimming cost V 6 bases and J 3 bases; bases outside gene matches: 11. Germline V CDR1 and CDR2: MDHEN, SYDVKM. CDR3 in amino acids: CASRPITGAINQPQHF. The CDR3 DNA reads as TGTGCCAGCAGACCTATCACAGGGGCCATCAATCAGCCCCAGCATTTT.

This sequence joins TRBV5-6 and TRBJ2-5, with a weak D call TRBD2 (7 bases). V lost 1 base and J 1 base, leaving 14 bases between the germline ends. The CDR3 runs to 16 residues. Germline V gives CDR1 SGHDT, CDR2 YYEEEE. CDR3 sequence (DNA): TGTGCCAGCAGCTTGCGGGGGGCGAGATCCCAAGAGACCCAGTACTTC. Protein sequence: CASSLRGARSQETQYF.

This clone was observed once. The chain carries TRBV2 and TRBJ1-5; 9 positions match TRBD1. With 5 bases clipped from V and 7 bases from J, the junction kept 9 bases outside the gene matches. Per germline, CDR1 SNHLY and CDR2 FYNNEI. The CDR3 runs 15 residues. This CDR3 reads CASSTDRGRGQPQHF. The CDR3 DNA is TGTGCCAGCAGTACGGACAGGGGCAGGGGACAGCCCCAGCATTTT.

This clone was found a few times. The CDR3 here is CASGLVSTGGRADSPLHF. DNA of the CDR3: TGTGCTAGTGGTTTGGTATCCACAGGGGGCCGGGCGGATTCACCCCTCCACTTT. The chain couples TRBV12-5 to TRBJ1-6, with TRBD1 matching 9 bases. This CDR3 is built from 18 residues. J lost 8 bases, V lost 0 bases, and 11 bases had no gene match. Germline CDR1 reads LGHNT; CDR2 reads FRNRAP.

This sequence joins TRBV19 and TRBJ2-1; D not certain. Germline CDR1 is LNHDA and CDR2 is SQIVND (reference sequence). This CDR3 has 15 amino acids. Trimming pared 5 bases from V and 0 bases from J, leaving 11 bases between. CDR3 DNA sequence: TGTGCCAGTAGTCCATTACCGAGCTCCTACAATGAGCAGTTCTTC. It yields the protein CASSPLPSSYNEQFF.

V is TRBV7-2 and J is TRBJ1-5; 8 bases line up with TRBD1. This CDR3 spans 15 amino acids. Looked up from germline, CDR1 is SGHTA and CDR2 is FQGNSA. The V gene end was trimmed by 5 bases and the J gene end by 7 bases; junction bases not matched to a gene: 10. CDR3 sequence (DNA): TGTGCCAGCAGCAGCTCCCAGGGGGCTAGGCAGCCCCAGCATTTT. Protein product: CASSSSQGARQPQHF.

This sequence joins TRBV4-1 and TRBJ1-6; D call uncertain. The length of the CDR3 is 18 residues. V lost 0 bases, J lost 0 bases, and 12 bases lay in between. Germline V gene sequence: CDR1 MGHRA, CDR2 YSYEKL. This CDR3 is CASSQDWSGSSYNSPLHF. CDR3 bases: TGCGCCAGCAGCCAAGATTGGTCGGGGAGCTCCTATAATTCACCCCTCCACTTT.

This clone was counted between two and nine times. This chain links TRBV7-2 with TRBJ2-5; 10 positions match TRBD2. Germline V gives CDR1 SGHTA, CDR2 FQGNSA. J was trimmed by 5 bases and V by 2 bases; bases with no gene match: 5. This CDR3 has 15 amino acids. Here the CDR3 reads CASSLLAGVPETQYF. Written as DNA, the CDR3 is TGTGCCAGCAGCTTACTAGCGGGGGTTCCGGAGACCCAGTACTTC.

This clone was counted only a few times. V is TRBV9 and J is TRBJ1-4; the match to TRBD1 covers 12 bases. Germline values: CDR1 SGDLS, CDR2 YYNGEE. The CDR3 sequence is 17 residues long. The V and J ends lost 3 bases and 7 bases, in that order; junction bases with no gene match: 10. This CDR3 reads CASSAGTGGGNGEKLFF. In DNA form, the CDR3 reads TGTGCCAGCAGCGCCGGGACAGGGGGCGGCAACGGTGAAAAACTGTTTTTT. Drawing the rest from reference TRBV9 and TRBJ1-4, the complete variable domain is DSGVTQTPKHLITATGQRVTLRCSPRSGDLSVYWYQQSLDQGLQFLIQYYNGEERAKGNILERFSAQQFPDLHSELNLSSLELGDSALYFCASSAGTGGGNGEKLFFGSGTQLSVL.

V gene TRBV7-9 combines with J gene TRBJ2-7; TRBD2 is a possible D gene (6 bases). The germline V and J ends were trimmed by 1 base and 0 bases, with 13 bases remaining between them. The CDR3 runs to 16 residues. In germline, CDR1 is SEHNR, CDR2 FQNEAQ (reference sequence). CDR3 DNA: TGTGCCAGCAGCTTAGTCGCGGGGCGCCCCTCCTACGAGCAGTACTTC. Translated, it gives CASSLVAGRPSYEQYF.

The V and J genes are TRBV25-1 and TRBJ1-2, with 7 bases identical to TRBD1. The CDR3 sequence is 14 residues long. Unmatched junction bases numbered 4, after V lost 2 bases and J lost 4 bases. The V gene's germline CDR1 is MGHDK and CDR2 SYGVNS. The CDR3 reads CASSERGLVYGYTF. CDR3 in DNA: TGTGCCAGCAGTGAAAGGGGGCTTGTCTATGGCTACACCTTC.

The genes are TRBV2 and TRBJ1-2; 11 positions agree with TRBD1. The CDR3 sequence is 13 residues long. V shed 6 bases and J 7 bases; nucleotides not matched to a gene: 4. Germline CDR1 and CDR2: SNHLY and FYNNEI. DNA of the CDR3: TGTGCCAGCAGGGACAGGGGGCAAAGTGGCTACACCTTC. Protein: CASRDRGQSGYTF.

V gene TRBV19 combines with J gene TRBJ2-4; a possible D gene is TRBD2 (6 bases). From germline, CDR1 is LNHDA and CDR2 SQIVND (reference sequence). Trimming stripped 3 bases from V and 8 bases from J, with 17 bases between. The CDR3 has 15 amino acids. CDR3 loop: CASSIRLGGWDIQYF. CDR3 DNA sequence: TGTGCCAGTAGTATCCGGTTGGGGGGATGGGACATTCAGTACTTC. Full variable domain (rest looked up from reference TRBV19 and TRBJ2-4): DGGITQSPKYLFRKEGQNVTLSCEQNLNHDAMYWYRQDPGQGLRLIYYSQIVNDFQKGDIAEGYSVSREKKESFPLTVTSAQKNPTAFYLCASSIRLGGWDIQYFGAGTRLSVL.

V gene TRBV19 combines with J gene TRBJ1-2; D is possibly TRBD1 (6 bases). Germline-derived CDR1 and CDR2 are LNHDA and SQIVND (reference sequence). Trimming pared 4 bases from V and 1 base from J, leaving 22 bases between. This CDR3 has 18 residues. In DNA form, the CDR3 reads TGTGCCAGTAGTAGGGGGGGCTACCCCGGACCCCTTAACTATGGCTACACCTTC. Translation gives CASSRGGYPGPLNYGYTF.

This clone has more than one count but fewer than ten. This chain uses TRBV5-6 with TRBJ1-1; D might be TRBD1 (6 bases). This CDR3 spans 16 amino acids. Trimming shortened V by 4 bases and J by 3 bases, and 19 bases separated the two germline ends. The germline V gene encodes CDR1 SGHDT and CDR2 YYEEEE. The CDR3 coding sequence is TGTGCCAGCAGCCGATCCAGGGGCCGCACGTACACTGAAGCTTTCTTT. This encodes CASSRSRGRTYTEAFF.

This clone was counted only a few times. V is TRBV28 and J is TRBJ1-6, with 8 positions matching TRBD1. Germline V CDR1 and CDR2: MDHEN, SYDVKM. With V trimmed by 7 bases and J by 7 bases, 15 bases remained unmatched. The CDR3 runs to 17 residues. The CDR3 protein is CASTSHLRAGGNSPLHF. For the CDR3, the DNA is TGTGCCAGCACCTCTCACCTGAGGGCAGGGGGCAATTCACCCCTCCACTTT.

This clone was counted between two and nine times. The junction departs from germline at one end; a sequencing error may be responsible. CDR3 in DNA: TGTTCCAGCAGCCATGTTCACACTGAAGCTTTCTTT. Protein: CSSSHVHTEAFF. V is TRBV7-9 and J is TRBJ1-1; D is ambiguous. Germline V lookup: CDR1 SEHNR, CDR2 FQNEAQ (reference sequence). This CDR3 is built from 12 residues.

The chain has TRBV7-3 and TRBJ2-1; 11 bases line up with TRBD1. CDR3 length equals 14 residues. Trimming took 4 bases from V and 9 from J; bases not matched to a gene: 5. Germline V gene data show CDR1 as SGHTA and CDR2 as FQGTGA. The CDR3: CASSSRTGGGEQFF. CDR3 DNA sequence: TGTGCCAGCAGCTCCCGGACAGGGGGCGGTGAGCAGTTCTTC. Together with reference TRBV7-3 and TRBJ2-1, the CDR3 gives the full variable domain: GAGVSQTPSNKVTEKGKYVELRCDPISGHTALYWYRQSLGQGPEFLIYFQGTGAADDSGLPNDRFFAVRPEGSVSTLKIQRTERGDSAVYLCASSSRTGGGEQFFGPGTRLTVL.

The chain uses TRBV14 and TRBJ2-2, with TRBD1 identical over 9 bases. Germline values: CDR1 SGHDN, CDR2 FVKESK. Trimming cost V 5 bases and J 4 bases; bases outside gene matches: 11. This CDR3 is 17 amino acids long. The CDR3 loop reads CASSTRQGVPITGELFF. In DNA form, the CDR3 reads TGTGCCAGCAGCACTCGACAGGGGGTTCCGATCACCGGGGAGCTGTTTTTT.